This T cell receptor (beta chain) was retrieved from a study of blood T cell repertoires in COVID-19. Ages ranged from roughly 18 to 100 years, with residence in around 24 US areas. Grouping used clinical history reported by participants in a survey and questionnaire. Either two negative PCRs, clearance, or symptom resolution qualified Cohort 3 donors as recovered. V was pared by 1 base and J by 0 bases, with 11 bases between. Germline V gives CDR1 SGDLS, CDR2 YYNGEE. The length of the CDR3 is 15 residues. The table came from immunoSEQ multiplex PCR; TCRdb's copy has only in-frame clones and leaves some out. The sample records 330,000 or so clones, 92% being singletons.

The chain recombines TRBV9 with TRBJ2-7; a weak D match, TRBD2 (6 bases). The TCR originated in a woman in her twenties or thirties who had recovered from COVID-19. Material: PBMCs or T cells enriched from blood (not recorded which). CDR3 nucleotide sequence: TGTGCCAGCAGCGTAAAGGGCGGGGTCTCCTACGAGCAGTACTTC. Translated, it gives CASSVKGGVSYEQYF.